Listed below are T cell receptor beta chains from one sample, sequenced in a study of graft-versus-host responses after intestinal transplantation. Assay used: immunoSEQ multiplex PCR; TCRdb lists only in-frame clones, some missing. The sample includes some 45,000 clones, roughly 90% of them seen just once. The specimen was PBMCs, collected 524 days after transplant. The receptors come from a human patient who received an intestinal transplant, so some T cells may come from the graft donor. Both conserved end residues are part of each CDR3. Clone size is shown for a subset of rows, as once, few, many or a class of expanded clone.

J gene: TRBJ2-7
clone size: .
V gene: TRBV6-5
CDR3 length: 14
CDR3 protein: CASSYRAREGEQYF

J gene: TRBJ1-1
clone size: .
V gene: TRBV9
CDR3 length: 12
CDR3 protein: CASSPKGEIAFF

J gene: TRBJ1-6
clone size: .
V gene: TRBV5-1
CDR3 length: 15
CDR3 protein: CASSLTEIHNSPLHF

J gene: TRBJ2-5
clone size: .
V gene: TRBV7-2
CDR3 length: 15
CDR3 protein: CASSYRGTGGETQYF

J gene: TRBJ2-7
clone size: .
V gene: TRBV4-2
CDR3 length: 12
CDR3 protein: CASSQDAGEQYF

J gene: TRBJ1-2
clone size: .
V gene: TRBV6-1
CDR3 length: 13
CDR3 protein: CASSQDGIYGYTF

J gene: TRBJ2-7
clone size: .
V gene: TRBV28
CDR3 length: 16
CDR3 protein: CASSRSGVAGFYEQYF

J gene: TRBJ1-3
clone size: .
V gene: TRBV5-1
CDR3 length: 15
CDR3 protein: CASSGTGGSGNTIYF

J gene: TRBJ1-2
clone size: .
V gene: TRBV6-6
CDR3 length: 12
CDR3 protein: CASAIGNYGYTF

J gene: TRBJ1-2
clone size: .
V gene: TRBV7-2
CDR3 length: 14
CDR3 protein: CASSFSRQGYGYTF

J gene: TRBJ2-7
clone size: once
V gene: TRBV9
CDR3 length: 14
CDR3 protein: CASSAFQGSYEQYF

J gene: TRBJ2-3
clone size: .
V gene: TRBV7-6
CDR3 length: 13
CDR3 protein: CASAKGSTDTQYF

J gene: TRBJ2-7
clone size: .
V gene: TRBV7-9
CDR3 length: 15
CDR3 protein: CASSWVAGGPGEQYF

J gene: TRBJ2-2
clone size: .
V gene: TRBV6-6
CDR3 length: 14
CDR3 protein: CASSYWGGTGELFF

J gene: TRBJ2-3
clone size: .
V gene: TRBV28
CDR3 length: 15
CDR3 protein: CASRGGSSVPDTQYF

J gene: TRBJ2-1
clone size: few
V gene: TRBV4-1
CDR3 length: 17
CDR3 protein: CASSQEGQGSSYNEQFF

J gene: TRBJ2-1
clone size: .
V gene: TRBV7-3
CDR3 length: 12
CDR3 protein: CASSLDYNEQFF

J gene: TRBJ2-7
clone size: .
V gene: TRBV4-1
CDR3 length: 15
CDR3 protein: CASSQDPTGKYEQYF

J gene: TRBJ2-1
clone size: .
V gene: TRBV10-3
CDR3 length: 14
CDR3 protein: CAIIRSGTYNEQFF

J gene: TRBJ1-1
clone size: few
V gene: TRBV28
CDR3 length: 13
CDR3 protein: CASSFGRNTEAFF

J gene: TRBJ1-5
clone size: .
V gene: TRBV18
CDR3 length: 14
CDR3 protein: CASSEGGTNQPQHF

J gene: TRBJ1-1
clone size: .
V gene: TRBV9
CDR3 length: 17
CDR3 protein: CASSVGGQLKMNTEAFF

J gene: TRBJ2-7
clone size: .
V gene: TRBV2
CDR3 length: 14
CDR3 protein: CASSRGAQAYEQYF

J gene: TRBJ1-5
clone size: .
V gene: TRBV19
CDR3 length: 16
CDR3 protein: CASSDGQNSFNQPQHF

J gene: TRBJ1-1
clone size: .
V gene: TRBV28
CDR3 length: 14
CDR3 protein: CASSIDQLSQKAFF

J gene: TRBJ2-1
clone size: .
V gene: TRBV6-5
CDR3 length: 11
CDR3 protein: CASSYSSEQFF

J gene: TRBJ1-6
clone size: .
V gene: TRBV2
CDR3 length: 15
CDR3 protein: CASSEGNREVSPLHF

J gene: TRBJ1-5
clone size: .
V gene: TRBV11-3
CDR3 length: 17
CDR3 protein: CASSFPCDTDSNQPQHF

J gene: TRBJ1-4
clone size: once
V gene: TRBV2
CDR3 length: 14
CDR3 protein: CASSLDSGNEKLFF

J gene: TRBJ2-7
clone size: .
V gene: TRBV2
CDR3 length: 13
CDR3 protein: CASSVYREGEQYF

J gene: TRBJ2-5
clone size: .
V gene: TRBV7-2
CDR3 length: 13
CDR3 protein: CASGRGIQETQYF

J gene: TRBJ2-1
clone size: .
V gene: TRBV19
CDR3 length: 16
CDR3 protein: CASSISPGLRYNEQFF

J gene: TRBJ2-7
clone size: .
V gene: TRBV7-8
CDR3 length: 12
CDR3 protein: CASSPLGVEQYF

J gene: TRBJ2-1
clone size: .
V gene: TRBV19
CDR3 length: 12
CDR3 protein: CASSIGEDEQFF

J gene: TRBJ2-1
clone size: .
V gene: TRBV11-2
CDR3 length: 15
CDR3 protein: CASERARGPYNEQFF

J gene: TRBJ1-1
clone size: .
V gene: TRBV4-3
CDR3 length: 14
CDR3 protein: CASSAGIRDTEAFF

J gene: TRBJ2-1
clone size: .
V gene: TRBV9
CDR3 length: 15
CDR3 protein: CASSVGTSPYNEQFF

J gene: TRBJ1-4
clone size: once
V gene: TRBV14
CDR3 length: 13
CDR3 protein: CASSQRFREKLFF

J gene: TRBJ2-5
clone size: .
V gene: TRBV7-9
CDR3 length: 15
CDR3 protein: CASSLAGVRQETQYF

J gene: TRBJ1-5
clone size: .
V gene: TRBV28
CDR3 length: 15
CDR3 protein: CASSFEGRGNQPQHF

J gene: TRBJ1-1
clone size: .
V gene: TRBV5-7
CDR3 length: 13
CDR3 protein: CASSLVPGDEAFF

J gene: TRBJ2-7
clone size: .
V gene: TRBV7-9
CDR3 length: 13
CDR3 protein: CASSSPGSRRQYF

J gene: TRBJ2-7
clone size: .
V gene: TRBV27
CDR3 length: 16
CDR3 protein: CASSLFGPAGTYEQYF

J gene: TRBJ1-1
clone size: few
V gene: TRBV30
CDR3 length: 16
CDR3 protein: CAWSVRTGAGNTEAFF

J gene: TRBJ1-1
clone size: .
V gene: TRBV10-3
CDR3 length: 14
CDR3 protein: CAISAQGSGTEAFF

J gene: TRBJ1-1
clone size: once
V gene: TRBV7-8
CDR3 length: 14
CDR3 protein: CASSAQGGVTEAFF

J gene: .
clone size: .
V gene: TRBV5-1
CDR3 length: 15
CDR3 protein: CASSLNPQGLYEQYF

J gene: TRBJ2-2
clone size: .
V gene: TRBV7-2
CDR3 length: 14
CDR3 protein: CASSLGANTGELFF

J gene: TRBJ1-3
clone size: .
V gene: TRBV2
CDR3 length: 19
CDR3 protein: CASPGTGQRPPFSGNTIYF

J gene: TRBJ2-3
clone size: .
V gene: TRBV4-1
CDR3 length: 14
CDR3 protein: CASSRRDSTDTQYF

J gene: TRBJ2-6
clone size: few
V gene: TRBV7-2
CDR3 length: 13
CDR3 protein: CALEIPGANVLTF

J gene: TRBJ2-1
clone size: .
V gene: TRBV28
CDR3 length: 17
CDR3 protein: CASRLTSGAPSYNEQFF

J gene: TRBJ2-7
clone size: .
V gene: TRBV21-1
CDR3 length: 11
CDR3 protein: CASRRGREQYF

J gene: TRBJ2-3
clone size: .
V gene: TRBV5-4
CDR3 length: 12
CDR3 protein: CASSLGADTQYF

J gene: TRBJ2-7
clone size: .
V gene: TRBV28
CDR3 length: 14
CDR3 protein: CASSPLTGTYEQYF

J gene: TRBJ1-1
clone size: .
V gene: TRBV19
CDR3 length: 14
CDR3 protein: CASSPTLSWVEAFF

J gene: TRBJ2-7
clone size: .
V gene: TRBV28
CDR3 length: 13
CDR3 protein: CASSFSGTYEQYF

J gene: TRBJ2-3
clone size: .
V gene: TRBV9
CDR3 length: 15
CDR3 protein: CASSAAGTSTDTQYF